This is a list of T cell receptor beta chains from one sample in a study of shared clonotypes between healthy human individuals. This table comes from immunoSEQ multiplex PCR, and its TCRdb copy is limited to in-frame clones, with some not included. The repertoire holds roughly 1,000,000 clones, with 78% as singletons. The sample was memory CD4+ T cells from PBMCs. The receptor source for this set is a young man in good health. Some clones in this sample may be carry-over from other donors' samples. Each CDR3 is given with its conserved first and last residue. The order of the fields is V gene, J gene, clone size, CDR3 length, D gene, CDR3 protein, CDR3 DNA. A D gene is named only where the DNA matches it firmly. Clone size is given for some rows only: seen once, a few or many times, or a class if the clone is expanded.

TRBV25-1	TRBJ1-3	.	18	.	CASSEFAGSKDSRNTIYF	TGTGCCAGCAGTGAATTCGCCGGTTCAAAGGACAGCCGAAACACCATATATTTT
TRBV18	TRBJ2-5	.	14	TRBD1	CASSPGRQGETQYF	TGTGCCAGCTCACCTGGAAGACAGGGAGAGACCCAGTACTTC
TRBV20-1	TRBJ1-1	.	11	.	CSPNTNTEAFF	TGCAGTCCAAACACGAACACTGAAGCTTTCTTT
TRBV19	TRBJ2-2	.	13	.	CASSIDFTGELFF	TGTGCCAGTAGTATAGATTTTACCGGGGAGCTGTTTTTT
TRBV2	TRBJ1-5	few	12	.	CASSQQGAPQHF	TGTGCCAGCAGTCAACAAGGCGCGCCCCAGCATTTT
TRBV30	TRBJ1-2	few	12	.	CAWSGQIGGYTF	TGTGCCTGGAGTGGCCAAATAGGGGGCTACACCTTC
TRBV28	TRBJ1-5	few	18	TRBD1	CASSLQVRGQGSNQPQHF	TGTGCCAGCAGTTTACAGGTGCGAGGACAGGGGAGCAATCAGCCCCAGCATTTT
TRBV6-6	TRBJ2-7	.	14	.	CASRPMGKSYEQYF	TGTGCCAGCAGACCGATGGGGAAAAGCTACGAGCAGTACTTC
TRBV2	TRBJ2-1	few	11	.	CASRSMNEQFF	TGTGCCAGCAGGTCTATGAATGAGCAGTTCTTC
TRBV5-4	TRBJ1-1	.	14	.	CASSLDSVSTEAFF	TGTGCCAGCAGCCTGGACTCCGTTAGCACTGAAGCTTTCTTT
TRBV5-5	TRBJ2-7	once	15	.	CASSLDTQASYEQYF	TGTGCCAGCAGCTTGGATACCCAAGCCTCCTACGAGCAGTACTTC
TRBV5-1	TRBJ1-3	.	15	.	CASSEWGASGNTIYF	TGCGCCAGCAGCGAGTGGGGGGCCTCTGGAAACACCATATATTTT
TRBV9	TRBJ1-5	.	20	.	CASSPTRPGNSPHSNQPQHF	TGTGCCAGCAGCCCCACCCGGCCCGGCAATTCACCGCATAGCAATCAGCCCCAGCATTTT
TRBV9	TRBJ1-1	.	14	.	CASSVQGQNTEAFF	TGTGCCAGCAGCGTACAGGGCCAGAACACTGAAGCTTTCTTT
TRBV6-1	TRBJ1-5	.	14	TRBD1	CASSPGGGNQPQHF	TGTGCCAGCAGTCCAGGGGGGGGCAATCAGCCCCAGCATTTT
TRBV1	TRBJ2-1	.	12	.	CIRPGKGNEQFF	TGCATCCGACCGGGGAAGGGAAATGAGCAGTTCTTC
TRBV28	TRBJ1-2	.	11	TRBD1	CASTTGRSYTF	TGTGCCAGCACGACAGGGCGGTCCTACACCTTC
TRBV6-1	TRBJ2-7	.	15	.	CASSGMLGFSYEQYF	TGTGCCAGCAGTGGTATGCTAGGATTCTCCTACGAGCAGTACTTC
TRBV5-1	TRBJ2-5	few	14	.	CASSLGGTQETQYF	TGCGCCAGCAGCTTGGGAGGGACTCAAGAGACCCAGTACTTC
TRBV9	TRBJ2-2	once	15	TRBD2	CASSEDSGSYGELFF	TGTGCCAGCAGCGAGGATAGCGGGAGTTACGGGGAGCTGTTTTTT
TRBV28	TRBJ2-4	.	14	.	CASAEGLAKNIQYF	TGTGCCAGCGCCGAAGGGCTAGCCAAAAACATTCAGTACTTC
TRBV19	TRBJ2-5	.	15	.	CASSISGRSLETQYF	TGTGCCAGTAGTATTTCGGGCAGGTCCTTGGAGACCCAGTACTTC
TRBV27	TRBJ2-7	.	14	.	CASSRASTFYEQYF	TGTGCCAGCAGCCGAGCCTCGACCTTTTACGAGCAGTACTTC
TRBV29-1	TRBJ1-2	few	14	.	CSVEGRGVDYGYTF	TGCAGCGTTGAAGGAAGGGGGGTCGACTATGGCTACACCTTC
TRBV2	TRBJ2-7	many	12	.	CASRDRAYEQYF	TGTGCCAGCAGGGACAGAGCCTACGAGCAGTACTTC
TRBV6-1	TRBJ1-1	.	12	.	CACGRRNTEAFF	TGTGCCTGCGGCAGGCGGAACACTGAAGCTTTCTTT
TRBV25-1	TRBJ2-1	.	17	TRBD2	CASSEYTSGDTYNEQFF	TGTGCCAGCAGTGAATATACGAGCGGGGATACCTACAATGAGCAGTTCTTC
TRBV18	TRBJ1-2	.	14	.	CASSREPGREGYTF	TGTGCCAGCTCACGGGAACCGGGGAGGGAAGGCTACACCTTC